This TCR beta chain was sequenced during a study of OX40 agonist ivuxolimab in advanced cancers. Study outcomes and limitations: Normalized T-cell clonal expansion was also low in a subset of nonresponders. Partial responders dosed at 0.1-3.0 mg/kg displayed clonal expansion ranking among the lowest.

Produced via immunoSEQ multiplex PCR; TCRdb's table is partial and in-frame only. The repertoire has about 49,000 clones, roughly 84% of them found once; the top ten carry about 13%. V gave up 3 bases and J gave up 9 bases, with 18 bases separating them. This CDR3 spans 15 amino acids. CDR1 and CDR2 (germline): LNHDA, SQIVND (reference sequence). Regarding this clone: No antigen is known for it.

This chain uses TRBV19 with TRBJ2-1; a possible D gene is TRBD2 (5 bases). The TCR was taken from an adult with an advanced solid tumor such as melanoma, head and neck, liver or kidney cancer. This sample comprised CD4+ or CD8+ T cells sorted from blood, obtained in a trial of the OX40 agonist ivuxolimab. CDR3 in amino acids: CASSIRLLSAGEQFF. For the CDR3, the DNA is TGTGCCAGTAGTATCCGGCTGCTGTCGGCGGGTGAGCAGTTCTTC.